What follows describes a single T cell receptor beta chain. Per germline, CDR1 MDHEN and CDR2 SYDVKM. CDR3 length equals 16 residues. V was shortened by 6 bases and J by 0 bases, with 14 bases between the two germline ends. The sample originates from a study of shared clonotypes between healthy human individuals. Overall study context: Used for every donor were three CD4 naive, three CD4 memory, two CD8 naive and one CD8 memory plate.

The repertoire was sequenced with immunoSEQ multiplex PCR; TCRdb's copy has only in-frame clones and lacks some. The table lists approximately 650,000 clones, 95% to 96% of them singletons, with 0.11% in the top ten. CD45RO-negative CD8 cells positively selected for CCR7 made up the naive population, which excluded terminally differentiated effector memory CD45RA+ cells. Sequences were obtained from naive CD8+ T cells sorted from blood. The chain links TRBV28 to TRBJ1-4; no clear D. The receptor comes from a young woman in good health. The CDR3 protein is CASSPGDDATNEKLFF. Here the CDR3 DNA reads TGTGCCAGCAGCCCCGGTGACGATGCAACTAATGAAAAACTGTTTTTT.